The present TCR beta chain was sequenced within a study of blood T cell repertoires in COVID-19. Study-level background: Collection of acute and convalescent COVID-19 samples took place in the United States, Italy and Spain.

Here immunoSEQ multiplex PCR was the method, and the copy in TCRdb shows in-frame clones only, minus some. The data contain under 200,000 clones, roughly 88% of them singletons. Trimming cost V 8 bases and J 0 bases; bases outside gene matches: 5. From germline, CDR1 is MNHEY and CDR2 SMNVEV (reference sequence). This CDR3 comprises 15 residues. Two negative PCRs, clearance, or symptom resolution were required of recovered Cohort 3 donors. The sequenced sample was PBMCs or T cells enriched from blood (not recorded which). The rearrangement links TRBV27 to TRBJ2-2; 8 positions agree with TRBD2. The sequence derives from a woman aged 45-65 years who had recovered from COVID-19. The CDR3 DNA is TGTGCCAGCTCCTCGGGGGGGGCGAACACCGGGGAGCTGTTTTTT. Amino acid sequence: CASSSGGANTGELFF.